A selection of T cell receptor beta chains follows, all from one sample in a study of cytomegalovirus exposure and HLA in healthy donors. Repertoires were generated with immunoSEQ multiplex PCR, while TCRdb's copy carries only in-frame clones and drops some. This sample has around 100,000 clones, with about 70% found just once. Sequenced input: PBMCs. The receptor set was obtained from a woman aged 25 to 45 in good health and CMV-seronegative. CDR3s include the opening cysteine and the closing phenylalanine or tryptophan. Fields, in order: V gene, CDR3 protein.

V gene: TRBV25-1; CDR3 protein: CASSAKGTGYNQPQHF
V gene: TRBV2; CDR3 protein: CASSEEDLGINSPLHF
V gene: TRBV10-2; CDR3 protein: CASSLAEMNTGELFF
V gene: TRBV9; CDR3 protein: CASSVGGVGGSYEQYF
V gene: TRBV6-1; CDR3 protein: CASIGTSSYEQYF
V gene: TRBV19; CDR3 protein: CASMIEGISGPSYGYTF
V gene: TRBV19; CDR3 protein: CASSTGNTEAFF
V gene: TRBV9; CDR3 protein: CASSARGANTEAFF
V gene: TRBV5-1; CDR3 protein: CAGASGRTDTQYF
V gene: TRBV19; CDR3 protein: CASRGGIENTEAFF
V gene: TRBV5-6; CDR3 protein: CASSLDTLVLARVDQPQHF
V gene: TRBV5-6; CDR3 protein: CASTQIGSSDDEKLFF
V gene: TRBV7-3; CDR3 protein: CASSPGQGPSFF
V gene: TRBV7-2; CDR3 protein: CASRPSGGAPDTQYF
V gene: TRBV10-1; CDR3 protein: CASSEGAGNTGELFF
V gene: TRBV9; CDR3 protein: CASSSRTGGNTEAFF
V gene: TRBV30; CDR3 protein: CAWSVMNTEAFF
V gene: TRBV7-6; CDR3 protein: CASSRGTSLGIEQYF
V gene: TRBV14; CDR3 protein: CASSQAFGQNYGYTF
V gene: TRBV25-1; CDR3 protein: CASSGGFNYGYTF
V gene: TRBV27; CDR3 protein: CASRTGGEQFF
V gene: TRBV5-1; CDR3 protein: CASSLKRTSGTRPPKNTGELFF
V gene: TRBV2; CDR3 protein: CASSFLSGYGYTF
V gene: TRBV7-2; CDR3 protein: CASSPLGPHSNQPQHF
V gene: TRBV18; CDR3 protein: CASSPLQGNREAFF
V gene: TRBV20-1; CDR3 protein: CSVLDIYGYTF
V gene: TRBV7-9; CDR3 protein: CSSSSIRSGTDNEKLFF
V gene: TRBV5-1; CDR3 protein: CASRVQGGDTEAFF
V gene: TRBV18; CDR3 protein: CASSPGQDQPQHF
V gene: TRBV30; CDR3 protein: CAWTGYNEAFF
V gene: TRBV30; CDR3 protein: CACSMGGGSQYF
V gene: TRBV7-3; CDR3 protein: CASSLTTGSHNEQYF
V gene: TRBV5-5; CDR3 protein: CASSSTDRGIYEQYF
V gene: TRBV5-6; CDR3 protein: CASSLLETLAPLHF
V gene: TRBV27; CDR3 protein: CASSLSFSLAGGHEQFF